The clone carrying this TCR beta chain was found many times. The data were taken from a study of T cells in Graves' hyperthyroidism and ophthalmopathy. The hyperthyroidism was newly diagnosed and had lasted under 2 months; the patients were aged 18 to 65. Blood dates from first hyperthyroidism diagnosis, before any ophthalmopathy symptoms. Researchers amplified the TCR beta CDR3 regions from RNA transcripts. With the HTBI primer set, the TCR CDR3 went through a first round of RT-PCR. From the multiplex PCR reads, TCRdb called clonotypes with MiXCR, one entry per CDR3 protein. This table has around 400,000 distinct CDR3 sequences, 15% to 17% appearing once. The CDR3 is 16 residues long. Germline CDR1 MNHNY, CDR2 SVGAGI (reference sequence). The V segment lost 3 bases and the J segment 7 bases; nucleotides outside the gene matches: 8.

The clonotype comes from a woman aged 18-30 years with Graves' hyperthyroidism that later progressed to Graves' ophthalmopathy. Material for sequencing was blood. The J gene is TRBJ2-1, the V gene TRBV6-6; 11 bases line up with TRBD1. The CDR3 protein is CASSYPDRGQGNEQFF. CDR3 bases: TGTGCCAGCAGTTATCCGGACAGGGGGCAAGGGAATGAGCAGTTCTTC.